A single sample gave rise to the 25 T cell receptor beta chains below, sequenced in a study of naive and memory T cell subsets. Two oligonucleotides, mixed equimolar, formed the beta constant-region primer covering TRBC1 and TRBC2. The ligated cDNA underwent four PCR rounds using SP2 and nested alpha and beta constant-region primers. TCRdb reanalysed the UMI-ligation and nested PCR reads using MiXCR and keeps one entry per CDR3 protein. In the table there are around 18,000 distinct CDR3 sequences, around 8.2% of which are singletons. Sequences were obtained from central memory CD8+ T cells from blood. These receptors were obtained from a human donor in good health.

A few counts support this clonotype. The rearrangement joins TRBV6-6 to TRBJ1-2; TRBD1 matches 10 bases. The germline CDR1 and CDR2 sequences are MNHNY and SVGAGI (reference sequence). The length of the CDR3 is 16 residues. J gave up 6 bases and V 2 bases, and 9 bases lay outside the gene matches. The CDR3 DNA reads TGTGCCAGCAGTTACGGACCGGGACAGGGGTTCGATGGCTACACCTTC. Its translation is CASSYGPGQGFDGYTF.

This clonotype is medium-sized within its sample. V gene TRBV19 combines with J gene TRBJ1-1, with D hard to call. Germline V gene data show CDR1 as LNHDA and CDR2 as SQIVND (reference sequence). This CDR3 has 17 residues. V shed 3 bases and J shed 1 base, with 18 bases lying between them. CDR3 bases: TGTGCCAGTAGTATCGGCGGGTCGGGTGGACCGAACACTGAAGCTTTCTTT. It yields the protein CASSIGGSGGPNTEAFF. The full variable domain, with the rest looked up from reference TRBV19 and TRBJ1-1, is DGGITQSPKYLFRKEGQNVTLSCEQNLNHDAMYWYRQDPGQGLRLIYYSQIVNDFQKGDIAEGYSVSREKKESFPLTVTSAQKNPTAFYLCASSIGGSGGPNTEAFFGQGTRLTVV.

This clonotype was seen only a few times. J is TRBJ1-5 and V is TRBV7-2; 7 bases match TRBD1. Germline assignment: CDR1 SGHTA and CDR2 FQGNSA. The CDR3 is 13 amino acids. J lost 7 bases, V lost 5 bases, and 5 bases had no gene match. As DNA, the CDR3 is TGTGCCAGCAGCCCGACAGGGAACCAGCCCCAGCATTTT. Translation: CASSPTGNQPQHF.

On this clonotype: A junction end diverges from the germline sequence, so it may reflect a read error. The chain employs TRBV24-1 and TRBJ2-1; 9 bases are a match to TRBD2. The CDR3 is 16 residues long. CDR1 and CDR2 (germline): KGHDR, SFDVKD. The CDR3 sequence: CATSDSRSSGGYEQSF. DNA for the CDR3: TGTGCCACCAGTGATTCCCGGAGTAGCGGGGGCTATGAGCAGTCCTTC.

CDR3 amino acids: CASSFRFATNEKLFF. As DNA, the CDR3 is TGTGCCAGCAGCTTCCGATTTGCAACTAATGAAAAACTGTTTTTT. This chain connects TRBV7-9 to TRBJ1-4; D is undetermined. The germline gives CDR1 SEHNR, CDR2 FQNEAQ (reference sequence). V shed 3 bases and J shed 0 bases, with 8 bases lying between them. This CDR3 is 15 amino acids long. Supplemented by reference TRBV7-9 and TRBJ1-4, the full variable domain reads DTGVSQNPRHKITKRGQNVTFRCDPISEHNRLYWYRQTLGQGPEFLTYFQNEAQLEKSRLLSDRFSAERPKGSFSTLEIQRTEQGDSAMYLCASSFRFATNEKLFFGSGTQLSVL.

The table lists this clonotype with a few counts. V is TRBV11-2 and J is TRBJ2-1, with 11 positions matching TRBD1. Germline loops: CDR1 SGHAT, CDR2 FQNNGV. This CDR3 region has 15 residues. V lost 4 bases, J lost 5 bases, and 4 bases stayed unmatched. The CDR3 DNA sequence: TGTGCCAGCAGCTCCAGGGACAGGGGGAACAATGAGCAGTTCTTC. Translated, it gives CASSSRDRGNNEQFF.

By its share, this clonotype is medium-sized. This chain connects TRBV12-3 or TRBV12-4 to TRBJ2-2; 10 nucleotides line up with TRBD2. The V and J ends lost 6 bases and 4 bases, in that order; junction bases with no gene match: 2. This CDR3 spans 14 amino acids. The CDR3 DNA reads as TGTGCCAGCAGCCGACTAGCGGGCACCGGGGAGCTGTTTTTT. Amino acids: CASSRLAGTGELFF.

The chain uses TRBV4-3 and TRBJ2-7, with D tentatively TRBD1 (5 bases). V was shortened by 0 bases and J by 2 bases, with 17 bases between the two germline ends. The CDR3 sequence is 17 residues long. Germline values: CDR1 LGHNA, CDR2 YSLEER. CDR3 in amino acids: CASSQDAQAAYPYEQYF. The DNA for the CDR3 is TGCGCCAGCAGCCAAGATGCACAGGCGGCCTACCCCTACGAGCAGTACTTC.

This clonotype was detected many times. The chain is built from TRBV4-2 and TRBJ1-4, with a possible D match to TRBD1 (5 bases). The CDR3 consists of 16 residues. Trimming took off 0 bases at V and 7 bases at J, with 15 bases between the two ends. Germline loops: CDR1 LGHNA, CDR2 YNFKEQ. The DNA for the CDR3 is TGTGCCAGCAGCCAAGAAGGGGTGTCCGGGGCTGAAAAACTGTTTTTT. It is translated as CASSQEGVSGAEKLFF.

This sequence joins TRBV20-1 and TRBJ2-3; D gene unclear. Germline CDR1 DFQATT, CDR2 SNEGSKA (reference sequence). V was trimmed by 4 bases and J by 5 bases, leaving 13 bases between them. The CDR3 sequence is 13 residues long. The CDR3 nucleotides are TGCAGTGCTACCTTGCCCGACCAAGATACGCAGTATTTT. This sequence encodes CSATLPDQDTQYF.

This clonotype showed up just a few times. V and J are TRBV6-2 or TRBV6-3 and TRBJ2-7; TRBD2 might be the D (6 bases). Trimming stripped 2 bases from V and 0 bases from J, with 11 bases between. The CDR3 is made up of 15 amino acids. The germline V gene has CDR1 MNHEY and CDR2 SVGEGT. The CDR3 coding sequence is TGTGCCAGCAGTTACCGCGGGATAGGCTCCTACGAGCAGTACTTC. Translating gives CASSYRGIGSYEQYF.

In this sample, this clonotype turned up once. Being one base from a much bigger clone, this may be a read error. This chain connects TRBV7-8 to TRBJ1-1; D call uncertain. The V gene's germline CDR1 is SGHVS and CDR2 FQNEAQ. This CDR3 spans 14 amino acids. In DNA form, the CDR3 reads TGTGTCAGCAGCCTACTGCACCTGAACACTGAAGCTTTCTTT. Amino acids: CVSSLLHLNTEAFF.

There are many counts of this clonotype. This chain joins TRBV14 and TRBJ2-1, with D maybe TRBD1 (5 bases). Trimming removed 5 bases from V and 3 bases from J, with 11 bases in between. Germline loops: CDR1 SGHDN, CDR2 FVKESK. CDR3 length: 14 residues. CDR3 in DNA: TGTGCCAGCAGCTTTGACAGCTTCTACAATGAGCAGTTCTTC. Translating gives CASSFDSFYNEQFF.

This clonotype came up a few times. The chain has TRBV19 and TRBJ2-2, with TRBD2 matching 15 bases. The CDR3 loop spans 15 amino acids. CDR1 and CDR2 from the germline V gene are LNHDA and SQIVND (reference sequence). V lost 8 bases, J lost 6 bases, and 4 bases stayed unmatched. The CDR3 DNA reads TGTGCCAGTGGACTAGCGGGAGGGCGGGCCGGGGAGCTGTTTTTT. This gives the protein CASGLAGGRAGELFF. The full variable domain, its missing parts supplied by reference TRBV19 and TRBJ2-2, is DGGITQSPKYLFRKEGQNVTLSCEQNLNHDAMYWYRQDPGQGLRLIYYSQIVNDFQKGDIAEGYSVSREKKESFPLTVTSAQKNPTAFYLCASGLAGGRAGELFFGEGSRLTVL.

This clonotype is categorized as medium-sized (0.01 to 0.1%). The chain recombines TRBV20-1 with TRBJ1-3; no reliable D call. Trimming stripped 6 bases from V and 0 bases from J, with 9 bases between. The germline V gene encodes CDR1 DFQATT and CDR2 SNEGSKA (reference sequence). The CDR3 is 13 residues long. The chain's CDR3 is CSALRASGNTIYF. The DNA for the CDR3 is TGCAGTGCCCTTCGTGCCTCTGGAAACACCATATATTTT.

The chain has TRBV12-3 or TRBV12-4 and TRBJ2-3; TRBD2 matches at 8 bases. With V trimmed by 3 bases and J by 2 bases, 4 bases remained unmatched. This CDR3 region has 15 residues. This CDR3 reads CASSLGGGTTDTQYF. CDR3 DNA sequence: TGTGCCAGCAGTTTGGGCGGGGGGACCACAGATACGCAGTATTTT.

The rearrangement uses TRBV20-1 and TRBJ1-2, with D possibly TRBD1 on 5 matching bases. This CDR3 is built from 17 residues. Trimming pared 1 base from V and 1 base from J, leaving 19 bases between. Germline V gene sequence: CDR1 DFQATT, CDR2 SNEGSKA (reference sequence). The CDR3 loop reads CSARGEGVKIYNYGYTF. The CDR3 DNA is TGCAGTGCTAGAGGGGAAGGGGTAAAAATATATAACTATGGCTACACCTTC.

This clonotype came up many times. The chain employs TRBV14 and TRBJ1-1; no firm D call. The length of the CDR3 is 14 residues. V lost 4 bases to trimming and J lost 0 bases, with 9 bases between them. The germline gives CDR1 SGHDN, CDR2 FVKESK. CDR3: CASSPAGLNTEAFF. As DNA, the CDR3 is TGTGCCAGCAGCCCCGCGGGTCTGAACACTGAAGCTTTCTTT.

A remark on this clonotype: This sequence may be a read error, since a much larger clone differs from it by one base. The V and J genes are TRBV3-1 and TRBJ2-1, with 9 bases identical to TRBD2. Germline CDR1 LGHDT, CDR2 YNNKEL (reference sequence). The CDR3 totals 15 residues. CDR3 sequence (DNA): TGTGCCAGAAGCCACATCAATATAGCGGGGGCCTCCCAGTTCTTC. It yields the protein CARSHINIAGASQFF.

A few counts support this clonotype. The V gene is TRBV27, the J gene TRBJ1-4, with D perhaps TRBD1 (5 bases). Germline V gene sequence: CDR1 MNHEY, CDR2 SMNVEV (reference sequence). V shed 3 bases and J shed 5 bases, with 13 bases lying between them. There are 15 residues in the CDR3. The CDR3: CASSFIRGGNEKLFF. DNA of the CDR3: TGTGCCAGCAGTTTCATTCGTGGGGGGAATGAAAAACTGTTTTTT. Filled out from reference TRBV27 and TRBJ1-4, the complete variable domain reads EAQVTQNPRYLITVTGKKLTVTCSQNMNHEYMSWYRQDPGLGLRQIYYSMNVEVTDKGDVPEGYKVSRKEKRNFPLILESPSPNQTSLYFCASSFIRGGNEKLFFGSGTQLSVL.

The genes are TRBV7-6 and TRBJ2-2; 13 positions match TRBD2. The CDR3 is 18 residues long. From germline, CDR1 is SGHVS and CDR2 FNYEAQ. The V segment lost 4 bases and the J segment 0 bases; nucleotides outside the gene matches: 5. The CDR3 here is CASSSRTSGSSNTGELFF. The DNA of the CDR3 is TGTGCCAGCAGCTCGAGGACTAGCGGGAGCTCGAACACCGGGGAGCTGTTTTTT.

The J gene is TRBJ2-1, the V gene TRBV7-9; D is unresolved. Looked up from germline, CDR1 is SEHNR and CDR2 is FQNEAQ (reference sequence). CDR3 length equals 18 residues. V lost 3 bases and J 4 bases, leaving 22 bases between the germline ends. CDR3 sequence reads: CASSFGLPVTSPYNEQFF. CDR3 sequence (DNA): TGTGCCAGCAGCTTTGGGCTCCCTGTTACTTCCCCTTACAATGAGCAGTTCTTC.

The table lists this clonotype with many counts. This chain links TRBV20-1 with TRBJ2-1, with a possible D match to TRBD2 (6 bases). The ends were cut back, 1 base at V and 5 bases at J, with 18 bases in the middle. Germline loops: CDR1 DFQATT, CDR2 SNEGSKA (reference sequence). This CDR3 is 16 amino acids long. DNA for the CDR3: TGCAGTGCTAGAGGGGGACTCGGCCCGGTCGACAATGAGCAGTTCTTC. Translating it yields CSARGGLGPVDNEQFF.

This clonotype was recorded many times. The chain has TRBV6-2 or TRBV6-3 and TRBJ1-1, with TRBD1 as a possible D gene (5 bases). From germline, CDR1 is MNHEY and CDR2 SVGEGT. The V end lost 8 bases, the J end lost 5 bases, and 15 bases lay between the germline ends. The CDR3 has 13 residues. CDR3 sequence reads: CASSMGVETEAFF. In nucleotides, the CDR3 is TGTGCCAGCTCAATGGGGGTTGAGACTGAAGCTTTCTTT.

CDR3 sequence (DNA): TGTGCCAGCAGCCAGGGACTTCTACAAGAGACCCAGTACTTC. Translated: CASSQGLLQETQYF. The rearrangement joins TRBV3-1 to TRBJ2-5, with D possibly TRBD2 on 6 matching bases. CDR1 is LGHDT, CDR2 YNNKEL, per germline (reference sequence). Trimming took 3 bases from V and 2 from J, leaving 10 bases between them. This CDR3 spans 14 amino acids.